This T cell receptor (beta chain) was documented in a study of CD8 T cells in ankylosing spondylitis. In regard to this clonotype: As yet, its antigen is unknown.

Study-wide results and caveats: Reportedly, significant enrichment of disease-linked clones occurred in matched ankylosing spondylitis synovial fluid. Earlier reports found some motif variants in synovial fluid and blood in reactive arthritis.

The authors made TCR beta libraries by quantitative 5'-RACE with molecular barcodes. In TCRdb, the 5' RACE reads were re-called with MiXCR into one record per CDR3 protein. This table has around 99,000 distinct CDR3 sequences, 8.8% appearing once. Trimming took 10 bases from V and 3 from J; bases not matched to a gene: 20. The germline V gene has CDR1 SNHLY and CDR2 FYNNEI. This CDR3 comprises 18 residues. This chain connects TRBV2 to TRBJ2-1; 8 nucleotides agree with TRBD2. The TCR originated in a male donor with ankylosing spondylitis or in good health (not recorded which). Specimen: blood, either unsorted or a sorted T cell fraction (not recorded which). The CDR3 spells CAICTNVGAGDLYNEQFF. CDR3 coding DNA: TGTGCCATCTGCACGAATGTGGGAGCGGGGGACCTCTACAATGAGCAGTTCTTC.